The source of this TCR beta chain is a study of PD-L1 blockade in urothelial cancer (dated by TCRdb to between 2016 and 2019). For context, the study as a whole: Therapy was started in about 2014 for all patients, and atezolizumab 1,200 mg was administered intravenously every 3 weeks. Pretreatment blood TCR-seq was available for about 27 patients, at least one posttreatment blood collection was obtained for roughly 25 patients, and tumor TCR-seq was available for roughly 25 patients. Durable clinical benefit was defined as progression-free survival longer than 6 months, and TCR features were also tested against progression-free and overall survival. Durable clinical benefit was achieved by nine patients and was not achieved by 20 patients. Whole exome sequencing and RNA sequencing of pretreatment tumors were performed alongside TCR sequencing in the same patients. Blood samples gave median yields of approximately 130,000 T cells and 82,636 unique TCRs, along with a median clonality of about 0.084. Blood samples were analyzed at two time points: 3 weeks after treatment start (second dose) and 6 weeks after treatment start. An ECOG performance status of 0 or 1 was recorded for the patients, and 0 to 3 prior chemotherapy regimens had been received by the patients. Pretreatment tumor samples and matched peripheral blood, collected serially before and after atezolizumab treatment, underwent TCR sequencing. An exploratory multi-omic analysis was conducted of the somatic, immune and clinical correlates of response to PD-L1 blockade with atezolizumab in urothelial cancer. About nine tenths of the roughly 30 patients were males with bladder-origin urothelial cancer, and about two thirds of the roughly 30 reported a prior smoking history.

CDR1 is given as SQVTM and CDR2 as ANQGSEA, both from the germline V gene. The cysteine opens and the phenylalanine closes a CDR3 of 14 amino acids. Only the CDR3 portion is preserved as DNA: 42 bases, with reading frame beginning at the first base. Relative to germline, V is 4 bases shorter and J is 4 bases shorter, with 17 bases between their ends. This specimen's time point label, interpreted: pretreatment peripheral blood. A cohort of approximately 31 patients with locally advanced or metastatic urothelial carcinoma, treated at Memorial Sloan Kettering on a trial protocol, was included. Peripheral blood mononuclear cells were collected pretreatment and during treatment, at between 1 and 8 total time points per patient. The Qiagen DNeasy Blood extraction kit was used to purify genomic DNA from total PBMCs and from tumor samples. PBMCs were collected pretreatment and during treatment and were isolated and stored as previously described.

Each PCR received spiked-in synthetic TCR analog templates so that absolute template abundance could be estimated from read counts. The immunoSEQ assay used bias-controlled V and J gene primers to amplify TCRbeta CDR3 regions from genomic DNA. Sequencing of rearranged TCRbeta segments was done at approximately 20X coverage. As for the authors' bioinformatics: Sequencing errors were corrected by clustering, and CDR3s were annotated against IMGT so that V, D and J genes could be assigned. Out-of-frame and stop-codon sequences were excluded, and only productive TCRbeta rearrangements were used in downstream analyses. To compute clonality, Shannon entropy was normalized by the log of the number of unique productive sequences and then subtracted from one. Clones differing between time points or between blood and tumor were identified by Fisher's exact test with Benjamini-Hochberg correction at adjusted p below 0.01. Here the immuneACCESS table is served through TCRdb, limited to in-frame sequences with V and J called. Missing clones are a known gap in these copies; in checked studies unresolved V genes cover under half, and the rest lacks a known reason. That table is the source of V, J and clone size, and D and trimming were worked out from the DNA. The table for this sample lists some 87,000 clones; roughly 84% of them were counted only once. Approximately 2% of the sample lies in the top ten.

With regard to this clone: No antigen is known for it. One base away there is no much larger clone; base qualities are not given.

Overall study results and their limits: A pretreatment peripheral blood TCR clonality below the median was linked to improved progression-free and overall survival. Small sample size (n of about 30) and many exploratory analyses mean the results are intended to be hypothesis-generating. Among patients with durable benefit, tumor-associated TCR clones showed greater expansion in peripheral blood 3 weeks after treatment started (n ≈ 21, p = 0.022).

The receptor chain draws on TRBV29-1 and TRBJ2-7, and the D gene may be TRBD2, 6 bases matching. The sequencing here drew on PBMCs, taken around atezolizumab (anti-PD-L1) treatment. The TCR was taken from a man in his sixties with urothelial cancer. CDR3 region: CSVGGGASTYEQYF. The bases are TGCAGCGTTGGGGGCGGGGCGTCCACTTACGAGCAGTACTTC.